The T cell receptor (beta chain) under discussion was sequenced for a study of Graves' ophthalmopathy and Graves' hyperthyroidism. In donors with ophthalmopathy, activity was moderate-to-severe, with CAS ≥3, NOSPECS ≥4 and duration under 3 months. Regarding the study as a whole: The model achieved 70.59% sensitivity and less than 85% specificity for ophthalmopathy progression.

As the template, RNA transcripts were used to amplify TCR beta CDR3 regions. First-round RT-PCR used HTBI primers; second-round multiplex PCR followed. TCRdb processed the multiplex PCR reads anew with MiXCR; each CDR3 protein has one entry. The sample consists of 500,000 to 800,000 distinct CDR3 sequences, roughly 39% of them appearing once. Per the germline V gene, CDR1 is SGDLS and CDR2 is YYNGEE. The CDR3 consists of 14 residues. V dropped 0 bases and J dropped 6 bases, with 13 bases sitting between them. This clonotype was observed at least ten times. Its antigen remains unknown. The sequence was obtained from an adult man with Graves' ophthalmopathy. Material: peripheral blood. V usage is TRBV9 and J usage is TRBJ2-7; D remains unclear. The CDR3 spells CASSVGRAFSEQYF. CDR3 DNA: TGTGCCAGCAGCGTAGGACGGGCGTTTTCCGAGCAGTACTTC.